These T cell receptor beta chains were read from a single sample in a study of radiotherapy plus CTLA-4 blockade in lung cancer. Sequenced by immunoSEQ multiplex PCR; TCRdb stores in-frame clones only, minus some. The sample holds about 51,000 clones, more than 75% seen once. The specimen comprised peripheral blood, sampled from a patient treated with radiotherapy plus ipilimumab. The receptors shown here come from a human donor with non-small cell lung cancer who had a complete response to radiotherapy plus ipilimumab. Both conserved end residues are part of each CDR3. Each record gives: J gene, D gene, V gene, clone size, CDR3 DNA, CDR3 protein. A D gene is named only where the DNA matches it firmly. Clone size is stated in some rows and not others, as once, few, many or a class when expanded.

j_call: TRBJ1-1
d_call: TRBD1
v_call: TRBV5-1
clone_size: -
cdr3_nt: TGCGCCAGCTCTACACACAGGGGTGAAGCTTTCTTT
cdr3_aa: CASSTHRGEAFF

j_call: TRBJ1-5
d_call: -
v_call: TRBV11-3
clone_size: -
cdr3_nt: TGTGCCAGCAGCTTAGAGGGGAGGCACCCGTCAAGCAATCAGCCCCAGCATTTT
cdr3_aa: CASSLEGRHPSSNQPQHF

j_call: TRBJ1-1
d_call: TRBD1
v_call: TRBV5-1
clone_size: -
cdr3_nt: TGCGCCAGCAGCTTGGGGCAGGGGGCTGAGGACACTGAAGCTTTCTTT
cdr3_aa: CASSLGQGAEDTEAFF

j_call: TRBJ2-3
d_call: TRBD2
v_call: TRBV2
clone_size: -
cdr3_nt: TGTGCCAGCAGTGAGCTAGCGGGGGCGAGAGATACGCAGTATTTT
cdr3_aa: CASSELAGARDTQYF

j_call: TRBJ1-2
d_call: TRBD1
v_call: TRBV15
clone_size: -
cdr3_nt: TGTGCCACCAGCAGTCCGGACAGGAGATTCTATGGCTACACCTTC
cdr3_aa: CATSSPDRRFYGYTF

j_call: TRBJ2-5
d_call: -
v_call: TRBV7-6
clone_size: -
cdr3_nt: TGTGCCAGCAGCTCCACGGGTTTCAAAGACCAGTACTTC
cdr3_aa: CASSSTGFKDQYF

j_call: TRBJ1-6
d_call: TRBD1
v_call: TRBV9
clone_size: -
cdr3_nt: TGTGCCAGCAGCGTAGGAGTTTTGGGACAGGGAAATTCACCCCTCCACTTT
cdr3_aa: CASSVGVLGQGNSPLHF

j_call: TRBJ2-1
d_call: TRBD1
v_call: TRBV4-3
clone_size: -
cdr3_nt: TGCGCCAGCGGGCTCGGGACAGGCCCGACGGAGCAGTTCTTC
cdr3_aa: CASGLGTGPTEQFF

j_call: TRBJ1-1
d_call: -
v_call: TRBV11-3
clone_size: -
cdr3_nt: TGTGCCAGCAGCTTTATACAGGGCGGCACTGAAGCTTTCTTT
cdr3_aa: CASSFIQGGTEAFF

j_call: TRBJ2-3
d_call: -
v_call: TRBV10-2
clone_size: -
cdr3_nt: TGCGCCAGCAATTCCAGGGGGGTTTCCACAGATACGCAGTATTTT
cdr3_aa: CASNSRGVSTDTQYF

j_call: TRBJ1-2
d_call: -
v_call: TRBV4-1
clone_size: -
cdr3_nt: TGCGCCAGCAGCCATCCCACCGGGATGTCTAACTATGGCTACACCTTC
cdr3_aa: CASSHPTGMSNYGYTF

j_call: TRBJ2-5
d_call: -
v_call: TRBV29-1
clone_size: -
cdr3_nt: TGCAGCGTTGAAAGGCGGGGCCGGTGGGAGACCCAGTACTTC
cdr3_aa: CSVERRGRWETQYF

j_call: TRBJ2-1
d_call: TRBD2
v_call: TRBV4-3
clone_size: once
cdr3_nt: TGCGCCAGCAGCCAAGCTACTAGCGGGAGCTATGAGCAGTTCTTC
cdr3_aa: CASSQATSGSYEQFF

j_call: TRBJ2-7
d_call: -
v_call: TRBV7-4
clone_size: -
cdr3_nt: TGTGCCAGCAGCCACCCTGTGAAGCTTCCCTACGAGCAGTACTTC
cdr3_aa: CASSHPVKLPYEQYF

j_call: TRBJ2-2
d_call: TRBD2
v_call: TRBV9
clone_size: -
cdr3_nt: TGTGCCAGCAGCGAGGGACTAGCGGGGCGCTCTGCTCCGGGCGGGGAGCTGTTTTTT
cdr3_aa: CASSEGLAGRSAPGGELFF

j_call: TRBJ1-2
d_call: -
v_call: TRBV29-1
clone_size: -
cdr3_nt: TGCAGCGTTGGGGAGGGAAACTATGGCTACACCTTC
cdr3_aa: CSVGEGNYGYTF

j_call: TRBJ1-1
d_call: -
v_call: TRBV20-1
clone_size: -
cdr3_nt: TGCAGTGGAGTTGGGAACACTGAAGCTTTCTTT
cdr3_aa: CSGVGNTEAFF

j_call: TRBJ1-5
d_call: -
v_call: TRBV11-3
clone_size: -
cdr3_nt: TGTGCCAGCAGCTTATCGGGTTCAGGGTCGCATAGCAATCAGCCCCAGCATTTT
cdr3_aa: CASSLSGSGSHSNQPQHF

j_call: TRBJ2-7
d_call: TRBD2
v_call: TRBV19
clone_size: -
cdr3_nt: TGTGCCAGTAGTATCGGGGGGGGCACCTACGAGCAGTACTTC
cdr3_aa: CASSIGGGTYEQYF

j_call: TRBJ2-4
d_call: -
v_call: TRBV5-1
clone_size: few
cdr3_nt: TGCGCCAGCAGCTTGGAGCAGGGGAGTTACGACATTCAGTACTTC
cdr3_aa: CASSLEQGSYDIQYF

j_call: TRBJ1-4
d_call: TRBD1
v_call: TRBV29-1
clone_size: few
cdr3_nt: TGCAGCGTTCGGACAGGGGGCACTCTAGAAAAACTGTTTTTT
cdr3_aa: CSVRTGGTLEKLFF

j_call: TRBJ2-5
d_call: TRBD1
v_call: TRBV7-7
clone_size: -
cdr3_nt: TGTGCTAGCAGCTTAATACAGGGGGCGCGGGAGACCCAGTACTTC
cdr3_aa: CASSLIQGARETQYF

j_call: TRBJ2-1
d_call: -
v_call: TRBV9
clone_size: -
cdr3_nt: TGTGCCAGCAGCCCACTCGGACGGGAACCCTACAATGAGCAGTTCTTC
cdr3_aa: CASSPLGREPYNEQFF

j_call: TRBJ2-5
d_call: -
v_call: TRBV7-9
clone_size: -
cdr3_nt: TGTGCCAGCAACTGGGACTACCAAGAGACCCAGTACTTC
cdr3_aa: CASNWDYQETQYF

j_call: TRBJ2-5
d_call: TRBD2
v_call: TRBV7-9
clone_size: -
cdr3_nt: TGTGCCAGCAGACCAAGCCGGGGGGAAGAGACCCAGTACTTC
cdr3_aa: CASRPSRGEETQYF

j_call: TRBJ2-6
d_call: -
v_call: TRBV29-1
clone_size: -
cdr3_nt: TGCAGCACCCGGACGGAGGGAACTGGGGCCAACGTCCTGACTTTC
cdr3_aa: CSTRTEGTGANVLTF

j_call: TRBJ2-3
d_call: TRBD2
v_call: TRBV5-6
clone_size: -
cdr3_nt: TGTGCCAGCAGCTTGTTAGCGGGAGATACGCAGTATTTT
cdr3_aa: CASSLLAGDTQYF

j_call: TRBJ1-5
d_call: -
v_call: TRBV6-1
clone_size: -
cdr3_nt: TGTGCCAGCAGTGAAGCCCGCAGTGTTAATCAGCCCCAGCATTTT
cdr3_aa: CASSEARSVNQPQHF

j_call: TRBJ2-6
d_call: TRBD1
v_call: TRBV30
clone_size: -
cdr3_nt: TGTGCCTGGAGTGTTGGCAGGGGGCTCTATTTGAGCTCTGGGGCCAACGTCCTGACTTTC
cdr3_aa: CAWSVGRGLYLSSGANVLTF

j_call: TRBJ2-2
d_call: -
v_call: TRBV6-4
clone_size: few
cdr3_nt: TGTGCCAGCAGTGACTCGAGCGACACCGGGGAGCTGTTTTTT
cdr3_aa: CASSDSSDTGELFF

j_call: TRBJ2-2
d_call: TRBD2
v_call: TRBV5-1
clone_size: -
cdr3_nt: TGCGCCAGCAGCCTGGCGGGAGGTAATGCCGGGGAGCTGTTTTTT
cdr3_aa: CASSLAGGNAGELFF

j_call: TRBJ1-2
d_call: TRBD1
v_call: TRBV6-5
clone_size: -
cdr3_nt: TGTGCCAGCAGTTATGGACAGGGGGGAACCCTCTACACCTTC
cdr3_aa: CASSYGQGGTLYTF

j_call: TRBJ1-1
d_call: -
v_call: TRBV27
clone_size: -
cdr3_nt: TGTGCCAGCAAACGGGTGAACACTGAAGCTTTCTTT
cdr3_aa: CASKRVNTEAFF